This section outlines one T cell receptor (beta chain) sequence together with its context. This clonotype showed up many times. The antigen it recognizes is unknown. Base qualities are missing; no much larger clone stands one base away. This sample is part of a study of regulatory T cells in long-lasting Graves disease (dated by TCRdb to about 2021). General notes on the study: Newly diagnosed Graves' disease patients had taken antithyroid drugs for less than 3 months. The study was conducted in China and was registered as a clinical trial. This study used TCR sequencing and RNA sequencing of peripheral blood to compare persistent Graves' disease patients against newly diagnosed Graves' disease patients. A total of around 33 samples were covered by TCR sequencing, comprising roughly 13 persistent and around 20 newly diagnosed Graves' disease patients.

Looking up the germline V gene yields CDR1 SGHRS and CDR2 YFSETQ. A distance of 12 bases separates the germline ends of V and J, which lose 0 bases and 6 bases respectively. The CDR3 runs 15 residues from the cysteine to the phenylalanine. Only the CDR3 portion is preserved as DNA: 45 bases, with reading frame beginning at the first base. The time point label here, explained by the study, means: newly diagnosed GD, antithyroid drugs for less than 3 months. For both TCR sequencing and RNA sequencing, RNA was extracted from PBMCs using TRIzol. The diagnosis of Graves' disease was made according to American Thyroid Association guidelines. Patients for the study were recruited at an endocrinology department in Xi'an, China. Each patient gave 7 to 9.5 milliliters of peripheral blood, collected in an EDTA anticoagulant tube. PBMCs were isolated by Ficoll Paque Plus density gradient separation without further T cell sorting. An Agilent 2100 Bioanalyzer and agarose gel were used to assess RNA quality, and a NanoDrop 2000 was used to measure RNA concentration.

The investigation overall reported the following: Compared with newly diagnosed patients, persistent Graves' disease patients had lower TCR Shannon entropy and fewer highly expanded clones, which suggests clonal expansion. Persistent disease showed preferential use of TRBV28, TRBJ1-2 and TRBJ2-5, whereas newly diagnosed disease favored TRBV20-1 and TRBJ2-1. As a limitation, the authors acknowledged that the small sample size may reduce accuracy. More public clonotypes were shared among persistent patients (fewer than 3,000) than among newly diagnosed patients (under 1,000). Only the TCR beta chain was sequenced and analyzed. Because the primary lesion, thyroid tissue, could not be accessed, the study looked at peripheral blood alone.

The library was prepared using multiplex PCR. The sequencer was an Illumina HiSeq 4000. CDR3 regions were amplified by Arm-PCR with iRepertoire HTBI primers to construct TCR beta libraries. PCR products were gel purified before sequencing. The authors' pipeline ran thus. Gene usage analysis of CDR3 amino acid clonotypes used the roughly 60 TRBV and 12 to 15 TRBJ segments found across samples. COPE and FqMerger were used to merge the filtered high-quality paired reads into contigs. BLAST was used to align contigs to the IMGT TRBV, TRBD and TRBJ reference genes, and CDR3 was defined following IMGT. Highly expanded clones were defined as clonotypes with a frequency above 0.1%. Shannon entropy served as the measure of repertoire diversity, while the Gini coefficient captured V-J evenness. A clonotype was considered public if more than one individual shared it. TCRdb itself trimmed the public reads at Q25 with fastp, ran MiXCR and retained productive beta chains. Identical CDR3 proteins give one entry, which carries the most common genes and DNA. In this record, the V and J calls reflect TCRdb's handling and not the investigators' own analysis. In all, the sample holds hundreds of thousands of distinct CDR3 sequences, and about 15% of those were seen once. The ten largest clones capture more than 15% of the sample.

The data were also submitted as part of a second study, on T cells in Graves' hyperthyroidism and ophthalmopathy. The second paper states: A patient counted as having stable Graves' hyperthyroidism if no progression to ophthalmopathy occurred over 18 months of follow-up. Hyperthyroidism patients were aged 18 to 65 years and newly diagnosed, with disease duration of less than 2 months. Exclusion was applied to patients with uncontrolled infections, other autoimmune diseases, pregnancy or lactation. Diagnoses were established on the basis of clinical symptoms, serum thyroxine and TRAb, thyroid ultrasound, and orbital computed tomography. For the first round of RT-PCR on the TCR CDR3, the HTBI primer set was used together with the Qiagen OneStep RT-PCR kit. Most expanded thyroid clonotypes (frequency above 0.001) were also detected in blood, suggesting blood repertoires may reflect thyroid immune responses. A model built on a 13 V-J signature distinguished ophthalmopathy from stable hyperthyroidism, reaching around 88% sensitivity and around 82% specificity in cross-validation and 80%/75% in testing. In validation, the model predicted progression to ophthalmopathy with over 65% sensitivity and about 73% specificity, a median of roughly seven months before onset. To identify TCR V-J signatures that set the groups apart, the researchers used a discovery cohort of more than 95 patients, made up of fewer than 50 with Graves' ophthalmopathy and some 60 with stable Graves' hyperthyroidism. Prospective prediction of ophthalmopathy was tested in an independent validation cohort of about 19 hyperthyroidism patients and 17 patients who later progressed to ophthalmopathy. The 100 or so discovery patients were divided at random into training and test sets in a 7:3 ratio. In about 6 Graves' hyperthyroidism patients, the study also compared T-cell repertoires from thyroid tissue with T-cell repertoires from blood. Once sampling was done, hyperthyroidism patients were given methimazole at a starting dose of 30 mg daily, whereas ophthalmopathy patients were given high-dose intravenous methylprednisolone. Libraries were constructed in a second round of multiplex PCR, after which size selection and purification were performed. Libraries were sequenced paired-end with 100 bp reads on an Illumina HiSeq2000. SOAPnuke was used to process the raw data, with reads discarded if the reads contained adapters or uncalled bases, had a mean Phred below 15, or lacked an exact constant-primer or identifier match. COPE v1.2.5 was used to merge the high-quality paired reads, and each unique nucleotide sequence was defined as a clonotype. MiTCR v1.1 was used to align clonotypes to the IMGT TRBV, TRBD and TRBJ reference segments. Analysis was restricted to V-J combinations with a frequency above 0.0001, which covered about 99% of repertoires. A TCS score was defined as the ratio between F50 (clonal expansion) and ExV (chaos), using BLOSUM62-based TCRdist between CDR3 peptides within each V-J. Welch's t-statistics and random forest reduced around 550 V-J features to roughly 13, which were used in a naive Bayes classifier (R e1071). No statistical method was used to set the sample size in advance, and investigators knew the group allocation. The paper reports TCR Vbeta CDR3 sequencing of 140 or so peripheral blood samples: 40 or so ophthalmopathy, under 85 hyperthyroidism and approximately 17 progressor patients.

The sample in question was peripheral blood mononuclear cells (PBMCs), obtained at new diagnosis, from a patient treated with antithyroid drugs. The chain links TRBV5-1 with TRBJ2-2; perhaps TRBD2 is the D gene, with 5 bases matching. The TCR originated in a woman in her 30s with Graves disease. Donor details come from another sample of the same person, matched by shared clones. The CDR3 region has the sequence CASSLVTGRAGELFF. The DNA sequence follows: TGCGCCAGCAGCTTGGTGACGGGAAGGGCCGGGGAGCTGTTTTTT.